This is a list of T cell receptor beta chains from one sample in a study of blood T cell repertoires in COVID-19. Repertoires were generated with immunoSEQ multiplex PCR, while TCRdb's copy carries only in-frame clones and drops some. In the table there are under 200,000 clones, around nine tenths of which are singletons. What was sequenced was peripheral blood. The receptors derive from a man aged 50-60 years with acute or convalescent COVID-19. Each CDR3 is given with its conserved first and last residue. Each record gives: V gene, clone size, D gene, J gene, CDR3 DNA, CDR3 protein. The D gene is left open where the match is weak. Only some rows state a clone size, as once, few, many or a class for expanded clones.

V gene: TRBV19
clone size: -
D gene: TRBD1
J gene: TRBJ1-1
CDR3 DNA: TGTGCCAGTAGCCTCCCGGACAGGGGGACCACTGAAGCTTTCTTT
CDR3 protein: CASSLPDRGTTEAFF

V gene: TRBV7-9
clone size: -
D gene: TRBD1
J gene: TRBJ1-4
CDR3 DNA: TGTGCCGCCGGGACAGGGAATGAAAAACTGTTTTTT
CDR3 protein: CAAGTGNEKLFF

V gene: TRBV19
clone size: -
D gene: -
J gene: TRBJ1-5
CDR3 DNA: TGTGCCAGTAGCCCCAGAGCAGGGCTGAGCCCCCAGCATTTT
CDR3 protein: CASSPRAGLSPQHF

V gene: TRBV6-5
clone size: -
D gene: -
J gene: TRBJ1-2
CDR3 DNA: TGTGCCAGCAGTTACTCGATTTACGGGAGGGCTTATGGCTACACCTTC
CDR3 protein: CASSYSIYGRAYGYTF

V gene: TRBV7-8
clone size: -
D gene: TRBD1
J gene: TRBJ1-1
CDR3 DNA: TGTGCCAGCAGCTCGACCCGGGACAGGGACACTGAAGCTTTCTTT
CDR3 protein: CASSSTRDRDTEAFF

V gene: TRBV9
clone size: -
D gene: TRBD2
J gene: TRBJ2-1
CDR3 DNA: TGTGCCAGCAGCTCTACGTGGACTAGCGGGAGAGGGGAGCAGTTCTTC
CDR3 protein: CASSSTWTSGRGEQFF

V gene: TRBV18
clone size: -
D gene: -
J gene: TRBJ2-2
CDR3 DNA: TGTGCCAGCTCACCCGGGGTCACCGGGGAGCTGTTTTTT
CDR3 protein: CASSPGVTGELFF

V gene: TRBV19
clone size: -
D gene: -
J gene: TRBJ1-6
CDR3 DNA: TGTGCCAGTAGCACCTTTGGGGGGAATTCACCCCTCCACTTT
CDR3 protein: CASSTFGGNSPLHF

V gene: TRBV5-6
clone size: -
D gene: TRBD1
J gene: TRBJ1-6
CDR3 DNA: TGTGCCAGCAGCCCGGGACAGTTCAATTCACCCCTCCACTTT
CDR3 protein: CASSPGQFNSPLHF

V gene: TRBV10-3
clone size: -
D gene: TRBD2
J gene: TRBJ2-3
CDR3 DNA: TGTGCCATCGCTAACTCCGGGACTAGCGGGGGGGGCACAGATACGCAGTATTTT
CDR3 protein: CAIANSGTSGGGTDTQYF

V gene: TRBV21-1
clone size: few
D gene: -
J gene: TRBJ2-3
CDR3 DNA: TGTGCCAGCAGCAAATGGGACAGACGCACAGATACGCAGTATTTT
CDR3 protein: CASSKWDRRTDTQYF

V gene: TRBV25-1
clone size: -
D gene: -
J gene: TRBJ1-1
CDR3 DNA: TGTGCCAGCAGAGCCCATGGGGCGGGGGGTACTGAAGCTTTCTTT
CDR3 protein: CASRAHGAGGTEAFF

V gene: TRBV5-1
clone size: once
D gene: TRBD1
J gene: TRBJ1-6
CDR3 DNA: TGCGCCAGCAGCTTGGCCCACGGACAGGGTTCACCCCTCCACTTT
CDR3 protein: CASSLAHGQGSPLHF

V gene: TRBV27
clone size: -
D gene: -
J gene: TRBJ1-5
CDR3 DNA: TGTGCCAGCAGTCCCGGGGGGAGAGCCGAGCATTTT
CDR3 protein: CASSPGGRAEHF

V gene: TRBV6-1
clone size: -
D gene: TRBD1
J gene: TRBJ1-2
CDR3 DNA: TGTGCCAGCAGTGAACAAGGGACAGGGGGCCCCAACACCTTC
CDR3 protein: CASSEQGTGGPNTF

V gene: TRBV27
clone size: -
D gene: TRBD1
J gene: TRBJ1-6
CDR3 DNA: TGTGCCAGCAGGCAGGGGGCAGGTAATTCACCCCTCCACTTT
CDR3 protein: CASRQGAGNSPLHF

V gene: TRBV29-1
clone size: -
D gene: -
J gene: TRBJ1-4
CDR3 DNA: TGCAGCGTTCCCCTCCAGGGGACTAATGAAAAACTGTTTTTT
CDR3 protein: CSVPLQGTNEKLFF

V gene: TRBV12-2
clone size: -
D gene: -
J gene: TRBJ2-2
CDR3 DNA: TGTGCAAGTCGCTTAGCGACTAGCGGGGGGGTGTATACCGGGGAGCTGTTTTTT
CDR3 protein: CASRLATSGGVYTGELFF

V gene: TRBV5-1
clone size: -
D gene: TRBD2
J gene: TRBJ2-3
CDR3 DNA: TGCGCCAGCAGCTCCTTAGCGGGAGTAATCACAGATACGCAGTATTTT
CDR3 protein: CASSSLAGVITDTQYF

V gene: TRBV28
clone size: -
D gene: -
J gene: TRBJ1-4
CDR3 DNA: TGTGCCACCTCGGCGGGTCTGAACAATGAAAAACTGTTTTTT
CDR3 protein: CATSAGLNNEKLFF

V gene: TRBV7-9
clone size: -
D gene: TRBD2
J gene: TRBJ2-3
CDR3 DNA: TGTGCCAGCGACTCTAGCGGAAGCACAGATACGCAGTATTTT
CDR3 protein: CASDSSGSTDTQYF

V gene: TRBV15
clone size: -
D gene: -
J gene: TRBJ2-7
CDR3 DNA: TGTGCCACCAGCCCCCTTGGAGACTCCTACGAGCAGTACTTC
CDR3 protein: CATSPLGDSYEQYF

V gene: TRBV19
clone size: -
D gene: -
J gene: TRBJ1-5
CDR3 DNA: TGTGCCAGTAGTATAGGAGCCTTTGGGCCCCAGCATTTT
CDR3 protein: CASSIGAFGPQHF

V gene: TRBV7-6
clone size: -
D gene: TRBD2
J gene: TRBJ2-1
CDR3 DNA: TGTGCCAGCAGCTTAGGGGCGGGGGGAAGTGAGCAGTTCTTC
CDR3 protein: CASSLGAGGSEQFF

V gene: TRBV7-6
clone size: -
D gene: TRBD1
J gene: TRBJ2-3
CDR3 DNA: TGTGCCAGCAGAAAGGACAGGGGGTCGACAGATACGCAGTATTTT
CDR3 protein: CASRKDRGSTDTQYF

V gene: TRBV28
clone size: -
D gene: -
J gene: TRBJ2-1
CDR3 DNA: TGTGCCAGCAGTTTCCGCGACAGAAGCTCCTACAATGAGCAGTTCTTC
CDR3 protein: CASSFRDRSSYNEQFF

V gene: TRBV14
clone size: -
D gene: -
J gene: TRBJ1-6
CDR3 DNA: TGTGCCAGCAGCCAAGAAGTAACCGGAGACCTCCACTTT
CDR3 protein: CASSQEVTGDLHF

V gene: TRBV5-4
clone size: -
D gene: -
J gene: TRBJ1-3
CDR3 DNA: TGTGCCAGCAGCTCCGGGGGTTCTGGAAACACCATATATTTT
CDR3 protein: CASSSGGSGNTIYF